This TCR beta chain appears in the sequencing data of a study of monozygotic twins with cystic fibrosis. Study-wide results and caveats: Monozygotic CF twin pairs shared significantly more nucleotide-identical clonotypes than unrelated CF individuals did.

This CDR3 contains 15 residues. V lost 3 bases and J 5 bases, leaving 13 bases between the germline ends. Germline CDR1 and CDR2: KGHSH and LQKENI. Data came from immunoSEQ multiplex PCR; TCRdb stores just in-frame clones and leaves some out. Among about 7,500 clones listed, approximately 95% were seen once. As for this clone: Its antigen is undetermined.

The sequence was collected from a boy younger than 10 with cystic fibrosis. The rearrangement uses TRBV18 and TRBJ2-2; no definite D call. The source material was blood. As DNA, the CDR3 is TGTGCCAGCTCACCCATACTACAGAAAACCGGGGAGCTGTTTTTT. Amino acid sequence: CASSPILQKTGELFF.